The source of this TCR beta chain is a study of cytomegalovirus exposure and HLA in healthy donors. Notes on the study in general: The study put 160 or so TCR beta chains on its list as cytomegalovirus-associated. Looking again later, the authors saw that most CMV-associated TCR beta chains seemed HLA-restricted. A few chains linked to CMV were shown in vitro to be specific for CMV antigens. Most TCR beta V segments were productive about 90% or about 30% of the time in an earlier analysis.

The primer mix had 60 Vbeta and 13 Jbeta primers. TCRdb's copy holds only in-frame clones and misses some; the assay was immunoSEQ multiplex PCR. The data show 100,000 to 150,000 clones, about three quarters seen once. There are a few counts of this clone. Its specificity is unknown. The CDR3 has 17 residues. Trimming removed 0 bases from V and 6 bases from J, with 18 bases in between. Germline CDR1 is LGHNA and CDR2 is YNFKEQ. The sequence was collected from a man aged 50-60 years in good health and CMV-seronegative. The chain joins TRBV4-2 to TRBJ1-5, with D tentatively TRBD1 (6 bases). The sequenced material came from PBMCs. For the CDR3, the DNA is TGTGCCAGCAGCCAAGACGGACAGACGGAGTTTTTTCAGCCCCAGCATTTT. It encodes CASSQDGQTEFFQPQHF.